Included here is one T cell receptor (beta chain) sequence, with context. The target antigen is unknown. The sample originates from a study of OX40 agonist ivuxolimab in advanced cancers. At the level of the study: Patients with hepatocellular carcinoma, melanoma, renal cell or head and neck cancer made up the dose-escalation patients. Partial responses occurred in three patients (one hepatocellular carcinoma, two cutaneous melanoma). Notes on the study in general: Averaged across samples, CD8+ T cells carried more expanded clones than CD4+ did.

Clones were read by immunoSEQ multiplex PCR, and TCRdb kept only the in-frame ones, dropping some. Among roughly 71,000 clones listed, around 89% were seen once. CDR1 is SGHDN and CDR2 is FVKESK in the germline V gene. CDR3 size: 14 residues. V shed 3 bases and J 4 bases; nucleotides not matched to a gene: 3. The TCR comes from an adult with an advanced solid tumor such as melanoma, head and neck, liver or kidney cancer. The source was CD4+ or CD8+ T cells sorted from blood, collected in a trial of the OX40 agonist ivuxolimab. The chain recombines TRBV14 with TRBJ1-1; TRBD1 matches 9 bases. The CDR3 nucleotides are TGTGCCAGCAGCCAGATGACAGGGGGCACTGAAGCTTTCTTT. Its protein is CASSQMTGGTEAFF.